This is a list of T cell receptor beta chains from one sample in a study of human versus mouse CDR3 diversity and MHC coevolution. Using immunoSEQ multiplex PCR, the repertoire was profiled, and TCRdb retains in-frame clones only, with some absent. The table lists roughly 80,000 clones, about nine tenths of them singletons, with roughly 0.16% in the top ten. Sequenced input: naive CD4+ T cells from blood. The receptors come from a person between 25 and 70 years old in good health. Both conserved end residues are part of each CDR3. D genes are given only for firm matches. Rows give clone size only sometimes, using once, few, many, or a class for an expanded clone.

cdr3_aa,cdr3_nt,v_call,j_call,clone_size,d_call
CASSLSGAGNTIYF,TGTGCCAGCAGTTTGTCGGGGGCTGGAAACACCATATATTTT,TRBV28,TRBJ1-3,.,.
CASSLVGRAGDTQYF,TGTGCCAGCAGCTTAGTGGGCAGGGCGGGGGATACGCAGTATTTT,TRBV5-4,TRBJ2-3,.,.
CASRSPSGQAYEQYF,TGTGCCAGCAGGAGTCCCTCGGGACAGGCCTACGAGCAGTACTTC,TRBV28,TRBJ2-7,.,TRBD1
CASSQGTWAETQYF,TGTGCCAGCAGTCAGGGGACATGGGCGGAGACCCAGTACTTC,TRBV6-1,TRBJ2-5,.,.
CSVRGQGNSYNEQFF,TGCAGCGTCCGCGGACAGGGAAATTCCTACAATGAGCAGTTCTTC,TRBV29-1,TRBJ2-1,.,TRBD1
CASSLLREGSQYF,TGTGCCAGCAGCCTCTTGCGGGAGGGATCCCAGTACTTC,TRBV7-7,TRBJ2-5,.,TRBD2
CASSPRILAGPDTQYF,TGTGCCAGCTCACCAAGGATCCTAGCGGGACCAGATACGCAGTATTTT,TRBV18,TRBJ2-3,.,TRBD2
CASSYGREGIETQYF,TGTGCCAGCAGTTACGGCAGGGAGGGAATAGAGACCCAGTACTTC,TRBV6-5,TRBJ2-5,.,TRBD2
CASSETGSNQPQHF,TGTGCCAGTAGCGAGACAGGGTCAAATCAGCCCCAGCATTTT,TRBV19,TRBJ1-5,.,TRBD1
CASSLSTSGRAHNEQFF,TGTGCCAGCAGCTTATCGACTAGCGGGAGGGCCCACAATGAGCAGTTCTTC,TRBV7-9,TRBJ2-1,once,TRBD2
CAWSVQLSTDTQYF,TGTGCCTGGAGTGTACAGCTGTCCACAGATACGCAGTATTTT,TRBV30,TRBJ2-3,.,.
CASSLGFRALAEKGYEQYF,TGCGCCAGCAGCCTTGGTTTCCGGGCCCTAGCGGAGAAGGGCTACGAGCAGTACTTC,TRBV5-1,TRBJ2-7,.,TRBD2
CASSAGGGGLNEKLFF,TGTGCCAGCAGCGCGGGAGGGGGGGGACTGAATGAAAAACTGTTTTTT,TRBV5-4,TRBJ1-4,.,.
CATRLAERTETQYF,TGTGCCACGCGACTAGCGGAGCGAACAGAGACCCAGTACTTC,TRBV10-3,TRBJ2-5,.,TRBD2
CASSPALTAGEQYF,TGTGCCAGCTCACCAGCCCTCACGGCGGGGGAGCAGTACTTC,TRBV18,TRBJ2-7,.,.
CATRRGEQYF,TGTGCCACCCGACGGGGCGAGCAGTACTTC,TRBV6-1,TRBJ2-7,.,.